This T cell receptor beta chain stems from a study of OX40 agonist ivuxolimab in advanced cancers. At the level of the whole study: The costimulatory receptor OX40 (CD134) was targeted by ivuxolimab, a fully human IgG2 agonistic monoclonal antibody. Intravenous ivuxolimab was administered to patients every 2 weeks at six dose levels: 0.01, 0.1, 0.3, 1.5, 3 and 10 mg/kg. Among the roughly 52 dose-escalation patients, about 19 had hepatocellular carcinoma, approximately 15 melanoma, 9 renal cell carcinoma and 9 head and neck cancer. The paper covers the monotherapy dose-escalation part of the phase I ivuxolimab trial, which included N ≈ 50 patients. In the dose-escalation cohort, 70% to 85% of patients were male, and the mean age was around 60 years, with a range of about 20 to 79. Patients were allowed to have had prior anti-PD-1, anti-PD-L1 or anti-CTLA-4 therapy, and 40% to 45% of the dose-escalation patients had previously received checkpoint inhibitors. The purpose of peripheral TCRbeta sequencing was to test whether ivuxolimab changed TCR sequence diversity and led to clonal T-cell expansion. Partial responses occurred in three dose-escalation patients, of whom one had hepatocellular carcinoma and two had cutaneous melanoma. Broader findings and caveats from the paper: On average, CD8+ T cells showed more expanded clones than CD4+ T cells after ivuxolimab. At doses of 0.1 to 3.0 mg/kg, clonal expansion of both CD4+ and CD8+ T cells in blood was seen between baseline and week 6. Partial responders in the 0.1-3.0 mg/kg groups had among the lowest normalized peripheral clonal expansion, especially among CD8+ T cells. The antigen specificity of the peripheral T cells that underwent clonal expansion was not determined. Low levels of normalized T-cell clonal expansion were also shown by some nonresponding patients.

To sequence the TCRbeta CDR3 region, genomic DNA was isolated from the sorted cells. The immunoSEQ Assay was used to sequence the TCRbeta CDR3 regions. TCRdb took over this immuneACCESS table, retaining in-frame rearrangements with V and J assigned. Such tables are incomplete; in checked studies, under half of the missing clones stem from an unresolved V gene, and the remainder is unexplained. The sample data list roughly 140,000 clones, and 85% to 95% of these were observed just once. The ten largest clones take up approximately 0.32% of the sample. V is reduced by 0 bases and J by 2 bases, leaving a spacing of 9 bases between them. The germline V gene (reference sequence) provides CDR1 SGHKS and CDR2 YYEKEE. There are 14 amino acids in the CDR3, from cysteine to phenylalanine inclusive. CDR3 DNA is the only sequence kept; it has 42 bases, read in frame from the first base. Patients with autoimmune disease history or receiving systemic immunosuppression were excluded from the trial. Peripheral blood for TCR sequencing was drawn from every dose cohort at baseline, at cycle 4 day 1 and at cycle 7 day 1. Samples were obtained from an open-label, multicenter, first-in-human phase I dose-escalation trial of ivuxolimab. Adults with locally advanced or metastatic melanoma, renal cell carcinoma, hepatocellular carcinoma or head and neck squamous cell carcinoma were enrolled in the trial. CD4+ and CD8+ T cells were sorted separately from peripheral blood before TCR sequencing.

Worth noting for this clone: The antigen it binds to is not known. No per-base quality is available; no much larger clone lies one base away.

The rearranged chain carries TRBV5-5 and TRBJ2-7; no D gene call is confident. The sequenced sample was CD4+ or CD8+ T cells sorted from blood, obtained in a trial of the OX40 agonist ivuxolimab. This receptor was obtained from an adult with an advanced solid tumor such as melanoma, head and neck, liver or kidney cancer. CDR3 reads: CASSLGPTAYEQYF. The sequenced DNA: TGTGCCAGCAGCTTGGGGCCGACCGCCTACGAGCAGTACTTC. Reference TRBV5-5 and TRBJ2-7 genes cover what lies past the CDR3, so the full variable domain is DAGVTQSPTHLIKTRGQQVTLRCSPISGHKSVSWYQQVLGQGPQFIFQYYEKEERGRGNFPDRFSARQFPNYSSELNVNALLLGDSALYLCASSLGPTAYEQYFGPGTRLTVT.